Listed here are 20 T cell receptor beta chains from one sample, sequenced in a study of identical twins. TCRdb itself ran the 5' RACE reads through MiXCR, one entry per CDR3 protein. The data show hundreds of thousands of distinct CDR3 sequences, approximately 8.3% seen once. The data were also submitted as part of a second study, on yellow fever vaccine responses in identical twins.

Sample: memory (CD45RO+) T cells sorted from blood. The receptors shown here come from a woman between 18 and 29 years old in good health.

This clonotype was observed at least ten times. CDR3 protein: CASRSPGYGELFF. CDR3 DNA: TGTGCCAGCAGGTCACCGGGTTACGGGGAGCTGTTTTTT. The rearrangement joins TRBV28 to TRBJ2-2; D is undetermined. V lost 6 bases and J 7 bases, leaving 12 bases between the germline ends. The germline gives CDR1 MDHEN, CDR2 SYDVKM. This CDR3 is 13 amino acids long.

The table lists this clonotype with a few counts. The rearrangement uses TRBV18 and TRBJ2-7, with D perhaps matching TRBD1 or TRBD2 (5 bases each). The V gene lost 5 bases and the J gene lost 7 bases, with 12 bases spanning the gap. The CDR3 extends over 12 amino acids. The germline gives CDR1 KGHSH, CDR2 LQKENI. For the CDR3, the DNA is TGTGCCAGCTCAACAGGTGGGGGAGAGCAGTACTTC. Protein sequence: CASSTGGGEQYF.

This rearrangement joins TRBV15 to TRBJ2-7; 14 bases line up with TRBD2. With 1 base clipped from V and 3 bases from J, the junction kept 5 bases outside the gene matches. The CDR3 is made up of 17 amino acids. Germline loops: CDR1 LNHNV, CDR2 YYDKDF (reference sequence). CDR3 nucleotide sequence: TGTGCCACCAGCAGAGGGACTAGCGGGAGGATTGGCTACGAGCAGTACTTC. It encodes CATSRGTSGRIGYEQYF. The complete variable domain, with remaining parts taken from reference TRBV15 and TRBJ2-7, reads DAMVIQNPRYQVTQFGKPVTLSCSQTLNHNVMYWYQQKSSQAPKLLFHYYDKDFNNEADTPDNFQSRRPNTSFCFLDIRSPGLGDTAMYLCATSRGTSGRIGYEQYFGPGTRLTVT.

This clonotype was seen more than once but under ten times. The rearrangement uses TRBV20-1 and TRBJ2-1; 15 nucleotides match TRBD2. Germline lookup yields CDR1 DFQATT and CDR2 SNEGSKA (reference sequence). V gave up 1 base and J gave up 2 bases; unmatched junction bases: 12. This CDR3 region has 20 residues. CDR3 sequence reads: CSARARGLAGGQQTYNEQFF. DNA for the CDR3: TGCAGTGCTAGAGCTCGGGGACTAGCGGGGGGCCAACAGACCTACAATGAGCAGTTCTTC.

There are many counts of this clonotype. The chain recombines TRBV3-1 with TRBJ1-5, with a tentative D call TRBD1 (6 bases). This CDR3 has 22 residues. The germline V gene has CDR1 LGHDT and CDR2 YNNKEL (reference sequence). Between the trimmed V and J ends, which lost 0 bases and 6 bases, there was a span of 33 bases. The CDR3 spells CASSQDRRQGTFVPPKFQPQHF. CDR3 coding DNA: TGTGCCAGCAGCCAAGATAGGAGGCAGGGGACTTTCGTACCACCTAAATTTCAGCCCCAGCATTTT.

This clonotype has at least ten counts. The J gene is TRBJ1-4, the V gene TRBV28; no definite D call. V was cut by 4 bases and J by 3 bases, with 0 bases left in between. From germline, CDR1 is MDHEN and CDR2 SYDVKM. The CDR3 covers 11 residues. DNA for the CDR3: TGTGCCAGCAGTTCTAATGAAAAACTGTTTTTT. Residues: CASSSNEKLFF.

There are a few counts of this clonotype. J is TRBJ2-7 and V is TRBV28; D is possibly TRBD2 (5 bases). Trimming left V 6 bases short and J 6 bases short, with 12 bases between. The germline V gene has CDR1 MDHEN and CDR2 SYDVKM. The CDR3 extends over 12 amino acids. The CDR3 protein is CASSPSLAEQYF. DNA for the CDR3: TGTGCCAGCAGCCCCAGTCTAGCCGAGCAGTACTTC.

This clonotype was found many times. In nucleotides, the CDR3 is TGTGCCAGCAGCTTACAGGGGATGGGCGAGCAGTACTTC. It specifies CASSLQGMGEQYF. V is TRBV13 and J is TRBJ2-7, with D possibly TRBD1 on 6 matching bases. Germline loops: CDR1 PRHDT, CDR2 FYEKMQ (reference sequence). This CDR3 has 13 amino acids. Trimming took 2 bases from V and 6 from J, leaving 11 bases between them.

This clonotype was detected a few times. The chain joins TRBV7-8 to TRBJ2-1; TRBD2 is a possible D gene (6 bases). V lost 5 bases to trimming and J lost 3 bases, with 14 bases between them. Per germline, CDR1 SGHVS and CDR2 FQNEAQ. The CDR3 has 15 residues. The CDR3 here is CASSNRETNYNEQFF. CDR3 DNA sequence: TGTGCCAGCAGCAACCGGGAGACGAACTACAATGAGCAGTTCTTC.

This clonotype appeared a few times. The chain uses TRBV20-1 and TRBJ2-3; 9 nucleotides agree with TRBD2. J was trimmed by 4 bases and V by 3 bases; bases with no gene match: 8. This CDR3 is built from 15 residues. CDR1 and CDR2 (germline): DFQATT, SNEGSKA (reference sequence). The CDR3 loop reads CSASAFAGGADTQYF. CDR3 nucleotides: TGCAGTGCTAGTGCTTTCGCGGGAGGGGCAGATACGCAGTATTTT.

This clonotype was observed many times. CDR3 in amino acids: CSVSGGVFSYNEQFF. Here the CDR3 DNA reads TGCAGCGTTAGCGGGGGGGTTTTCTCCTACAATGAGCAGTTCTTC. This chain uses TRBV29-1 with TRBJ2-1; 10 bases map to TRBD2. Trimming cost V 5 bases and J 0 bases; bases outside gene matches: 4. CDR1 SQVTM and CDR2 ANQGSEA come from the germline V gene. This CDR3 has 15 residues.

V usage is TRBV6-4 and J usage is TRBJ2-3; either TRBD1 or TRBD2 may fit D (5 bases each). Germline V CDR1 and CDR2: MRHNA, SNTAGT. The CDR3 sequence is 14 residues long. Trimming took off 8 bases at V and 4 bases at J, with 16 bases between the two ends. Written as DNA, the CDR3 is TGTGCCAGCGGGGGTAGGGGAGAATCAGATACGCAGTATTTT. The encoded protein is CASGGRGESDTQYF.

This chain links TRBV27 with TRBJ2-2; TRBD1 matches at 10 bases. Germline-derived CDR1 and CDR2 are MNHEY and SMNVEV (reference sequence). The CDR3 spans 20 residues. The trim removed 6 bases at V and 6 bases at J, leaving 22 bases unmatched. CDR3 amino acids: CASRNRDRGVQRLGSGELFF. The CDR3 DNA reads TGTGCCAGCAGAAACCGGGACAGGGGTGTTCAGCGCCTTGGATCCGGGGAGCTGTTTTTT.

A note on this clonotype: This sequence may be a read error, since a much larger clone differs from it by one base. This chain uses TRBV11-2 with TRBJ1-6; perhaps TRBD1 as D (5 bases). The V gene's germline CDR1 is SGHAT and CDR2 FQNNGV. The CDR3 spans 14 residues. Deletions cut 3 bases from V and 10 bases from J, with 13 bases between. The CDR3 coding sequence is TGTGCCAGCAGCTTCTGGCAAAGGGGCTCACCCCTCCACTTT. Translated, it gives CASSFWQRGSPLHF.

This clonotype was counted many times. The CDR3 loop reads CASSPGLAANSGANVLTF. Written as DNA, the CDR3 is TGCGCCAGCAGCCCGGGACTAGCGGCCAACTCTGGGGCCAACGTCCTGACTTTC. The chain employs TRBV4-1 and TRBJ2-6; 11 bases are shared with TRBD2. With 4 bases clipped from V and 0 bases from J, the junction kept 5 bases outside the gene matches. The CDR3 loop spans 18 amino acids. Germline assignment: CDR1 MGHRA and CDR2 YSYEKL.

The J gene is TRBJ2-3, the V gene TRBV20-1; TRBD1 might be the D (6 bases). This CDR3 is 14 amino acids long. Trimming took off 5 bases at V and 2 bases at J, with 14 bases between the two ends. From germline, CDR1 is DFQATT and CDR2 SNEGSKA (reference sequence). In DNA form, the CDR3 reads TGCAGTGCTTGGGGACACCAGACCACAGATACGCAGTATTTT. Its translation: CSAWGHQTTDTQYF.

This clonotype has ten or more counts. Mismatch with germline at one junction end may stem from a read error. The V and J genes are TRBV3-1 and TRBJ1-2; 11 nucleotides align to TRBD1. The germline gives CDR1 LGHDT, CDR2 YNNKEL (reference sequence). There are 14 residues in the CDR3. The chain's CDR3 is CASSQGPGQGEAIF. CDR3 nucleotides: TGTGCCAGCAGCCAAGGGCCGGGACAGGGGGAAGCAATCTTC.

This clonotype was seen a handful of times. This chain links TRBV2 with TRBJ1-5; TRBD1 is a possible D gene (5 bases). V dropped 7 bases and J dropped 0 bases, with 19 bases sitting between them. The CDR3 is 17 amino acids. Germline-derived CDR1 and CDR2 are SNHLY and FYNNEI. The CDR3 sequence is CASKSDTGANSNQPQHF. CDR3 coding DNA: TGTGCCAGCAAATCAGATACAGGCGCTAATAGCAATCAGCCCCAGCATTTT.

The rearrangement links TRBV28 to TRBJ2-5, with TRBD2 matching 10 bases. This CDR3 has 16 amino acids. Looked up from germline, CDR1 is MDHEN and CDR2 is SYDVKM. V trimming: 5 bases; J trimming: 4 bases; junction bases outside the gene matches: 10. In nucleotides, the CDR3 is TGTGCCAGCAGTCCCCAGCTAGCGGGGGTCGCAGAGACCCAGTACTTC. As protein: CASSPQLAGVAETQYF.

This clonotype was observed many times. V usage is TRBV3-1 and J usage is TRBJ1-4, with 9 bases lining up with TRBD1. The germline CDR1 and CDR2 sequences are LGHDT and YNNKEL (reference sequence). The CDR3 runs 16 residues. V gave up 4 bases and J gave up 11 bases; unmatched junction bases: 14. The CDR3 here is CASSRSQGQGLRKLFF. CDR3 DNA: TGTGCCAGCAGCCGGTCTCAGGGACAGGGATTGAGGAAACTGTTTTTT. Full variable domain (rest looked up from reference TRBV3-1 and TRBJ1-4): DTAVSQTPKYLVTQMGNDKSIKCEQNLGHDTMYWYKQDSKKFLKIMFSYNNKELIINETVPNRFSPKSPDKAHLNLHINSLELGDSAVYFCASSRSQGQGLRKLFFGSGTQLSVL.